This TCR beta chain was obtained from a study of blood T cell repertoires in COVID-19. The wider study: Samples taken during acute and convalescent COVID-19 were collected in the United States, Italy and Spain. Nucleic acid was either cDNA or gDNA, and it came from T cells, B-cell-depleted T cells, or PBMCs.

There are 15 residues in the CDR3. The germline V and J ends were trimmed by 0 bases and 0 bases, with 9 bases remaining between them. Germline V gene sequence: CDR1 SGHRS, CDR2 YFSETQ. Per the study methods: The authors estimated nucleated cell counts from reference gene primer amplification. Sequencing was performed with immunoSEQ multiplex PCR; in TCRdb, only in-frame clones are kept and a portion is missing. The V and J calls and the clone size are those of that table, but D and trimming were determined from the DNA. The table records nearly 40,000 clones, 80% to 90% of them present only once. This sequence originates from a woman in her 70s with acute or convalescent COVID-19. The sample comprised peripheral blood. J is TRBJ1-1 and V is TRBV5-1; the D is unclear. The CDR3 region has the DNA TGCGCCAGCAGCTTGGCCGAGGGATTGAACACTGAAGCTTTCTTT. Its protein is CASSLAEGLNTEAFF. The full variable domain, rest sourced from reference TRBV5-1 and TRBJ1-1, is KAGVTQTPRYLIKTRGQQVTLSCSPISGHRSVSWYQQTPGQGLQFLFEYFSETQRNKGNFPGRFSGRQFSNSRSEMNVSTLELGDSALYLCASSLAEGLNTEAFFGQGTRLTVV.